Listed below are T cell receptor beta chains from one sample, sequenced in a study of Ad26.COV2.S vaccination and SARS-CoV-2 variants. TCRdb keeps only in-frame clones here, not all; method: immunoSEQ multiplex PCR. The table lists 440,000 or so clones, about 89% of them singletons. The sample here was peripheral blood, taken in a trial of Ad26.COV2.S vaccine versus placebo. The receptors were sampled from a person between 18 and 65 years old who received the Ad26.COV2.S COVID-19 vaccine or a placebo. The CDR3 runs from the conserved cysteine through the conserved F or W. A D gene is named only where the DNA matches it firmly. The size field is filled for only some rows; it gives once, few, many or a size class.

TRBJ2-1 | TRBV28 | . | once | 14 | TGTGCCAGCAGTCCGGGATTCCTCTACAATGAGCAGTTCTTC | CASSPGFLYNEQFF
TRBJ2-3 | TRBV20-1 | . | . | 14 | TGCAGTGCTAGTTGGTCGGCGGAAACAGATACGCAGTATTTT | CSASWSAETDTQYF
TRBJ2-1 | TRBV28 | . | . | 15 | TGTGCCAGCAGTGGCGGACCCCCCCTCTACAATGAGCAGTTCTTC | CASSGGPPLYNEQFF
TRBJ1-2 | TRBV10-3 | . | . | 14 | TGTGCCATCAGTGAGATCTCCGGTGCCTATGGCTACACCTTC | CAISEISGAYGYTF
TRBJ2-5 | TRBV7-6 | TRBD2 | . | 16 | TGTGCCAGCAGCTTGTCTGCGGGAGGGGGTCAGGAGACCCAGTACTTC | CASSLSAGGGQETQYF
TRBJ2-2 | TRBV10-3 | TRBD2 | . | 16 | TGTGCCATCCCTAGAGGACTAGCGGGGGGTACCGGGGAGCTGTTTTTT | CAIPRGLAGGTGELFF
TRBJ2-7 | TRBV15 | TRBD1 | . | 18 | TGTGCCACCAGCACAAGACAGGGGATAGTGGGGAGCTCCTACGAGCAGTACTTC | CATSTRQGIVGSSYEQYF
TRBJ1-1 | TRBV10-2 | . | . | 13 | TGCGCCAGCAGTGAGGAGTTAAACACTGAAGCTTTCTTT | CASSEELNTEAFF
TRBJ2-1 | TRBV30 | . | . | 12 | TGTGCCTGGAGTCTGGAATACAATGAGCAGTTCTTC | CAWSLEYNEQFF
TRBJ1-5 | TRBV7-9 | . | . | 12 | TGTGCCAGCAGCCGTAGCAATCAGCCCCAGCATTTT | CASSRSNQPQHF
TRBJ1-6 | TRBV2 | TRBD1 | . | 15 | TGTGCCAGCAGAAGGACAGGGGGCGAGTCTTCACCCCTCCACTTT | CASRRTGGESSPLHF
TRBJ2-1 | TRBV3-1/TRBV3-2 | TRBD2 | . | 18 | TGTGCCAGCAGCCGGACTAGCGGGATTCCGATCTCCTACAATGAGCAGTTCTTC | CASSRTSGIPISYNEQFF
TRBJ1-6 | TRBV5-1 | TRBD1 | once | 15 | TGCGCCAGCAGCCTGACAGGGGGCCGGAATTCACCCCTCCACTTT | CASSLTGGRNSPLHF
TRBJ1-2 | TRBV3-1/TRBV3-2 | TRBD1 | . | 16 | TGTGCCAGCAGCCAAGGGACAGGAGGAGGTAACTATGGCTACACCTTC | CASSQGTGGGNYGYTF
TRBJ1-1 | TRBV10-3 | . | . | 13 | TGTGCCATCGCACAGGTTTCGAACACTGAAGCTTTCTTT | CAIAQVSNTEAFF
TRBJ2-4 | TRBV5-1 | . | . | 14 | TGCGCCAGCACATGGGGGGGACAGAGTGACATTCAGTACTTC | CASTWGGQSDIQYF
TRBJ2-1 | TRBV28 | TRBD2 | . | 15 | TGTGCCAGTAAAACCCCTGGGGCGGGAGTCAATGAGCAGTTCTTC | CASKTPGAGVNEQFF
TRBJ1-5 | TRBV5-5 | . | . | 14 | TGTGCCAGCAGCTTGAGGGGAGACAATCAGCCCCAGCATTTT | CASSLRGDNQPQHF
TRBJ2-7 | TRBV9 | TRBD1 | once | 17 | TGTGCCAGCAGCGTATCCCCAACGGGGACAGGGGGCTACGAGCAGTACTTC | CASSVSPTGTGGYEQYF
TRBJ1-3 | TRBV6-5 | . | . | 13 | TGTGCCAGTCAAAGGGACAAGGGAAACACCATATATTTT | CASQRDKGNTIYF
TRBJ2-1 | TRBV5-1 | TRBD2 | . | 16 | TGCGCCAGCAGCTCGGATCCGGGACTAGCGGGAGGGAAGCAGTTCTTC | CASSSDPGLAGGKQFF
TRBJ2-2 | TRBV19 | TRBD1 | . | 15 | TGTGCCAGTAGGGGGGGACAGGGGAACACCGGGGAGCTGTTTTTT | CASRGGQGNTGELFF
TRBJ1-2 | TRBV25-1 | . | . | 16 | TGTGCCAGCAGGGATACAGGGACCTTAGCTAACTATGGCTACACCTTC | CASRDTGTLANYGYTF
TRBJ2-1 | TRBV28 | TRBD2 | . | 16 | TGTGCCAGCAGTCAACCGGGACTAGCGGGTTTCAATGAGCAGTTCTTC | CASSQPGLAGFNEQFF
TRBJ2-5 | TRBV30 | . | . | 13 | TGTGCCTGGAGTGTAGGCCAGTATGAGACCCAGTACTTC | CAWSVGQYETQYF
TRBJ1-5 | TRBV6-5 | . | . | 13 | TGTGCCAGCAGCCACGCGGGTTGGCAGCCCCAGCATTTT | CASSHAGWQPQHF
TRBJ2-1 | TRBV5-1 | . | . | 12 | TGCGCCAGCACGGCCGACGACAATGAGCAGTTCTTC | CASTADDNEQFF
TRBJ2-1 | TRBV9 | TRBD2 | . | 15 | TGTGCCAGCAGCCCCTGGACTAGCGAAAAAGGCGAGCAGTTCTTC | CASSPWTSEKGEQFF
TRBJ1-5 | TRBV28 | TRBD1 | . | 16 | TGTGCCAGCAGTTTGAAGGGGGCGCGAGGCAATCAGCCCCAGCATTTT | CASSLKGARGNQPQHF
TRBJ1-1 | TRBV7-2 | . | . | 16 | TGTGCCAGCAGCCCCAAATCTGGACAGAGGAACACTGAAGCTTTCTTT | CASSPKSGQRNTEAFF
TRBJ2-3 | TRBV28 | TRBD1 | . | 16 | TGTGCCAGCAGTTTATCTCAGACAGGGTTGAGAGATACGCAGTATTTT | CASSLSQTGLRDTQYF